The clone carrying this T cell receptor (beta chain) turned up a few times. Mismatch with germline at one junction end may stem from a read error. Extraction of RNA together with DNA used 20-30 mg of unsorted bulk tissue. The researchers produced TCR beta cDNA from approximately 460 ng total RNA with a constant-region primer. Generation of the TCR beta libraries relied on three nested multiplex PCR rounds using slightly modified ARM-PCR. TCRdb analysed the multiplex PCR reads with MiXCR anew, one entry per CDR3 protein. The sample consists of 90,000 to 150,000 distinct CDR3 sequences, approximately 71% of them appearing once. This entry comes from a study of tumor-infiltrating lymphocytes in primary liver carcinoma. This clonotype was obtained from a woman aged 55-69 years with primary liver carcinoma and hepatitis B virus infection. Sequencing was done on a sample of tumor-adjacent normal liver tissue.

The CDR3 DNA reads TGTGCCAACAGCTCCGGGACTAGCGGGAGTTTAAACATTCAGTACTTC. It yields the protein CANSSGTSGSLNIQYF. This chain uses TRBV5-1 with TRBJ2-4; 14 bases are a match to TRBD2. CDR3 length equals 16 residues. Per the germline V gene, CDR1 is SGHRS and CDR2 is YFSETQ.